Listed below are T cell receptor beta chains from one sample, sequenced in a study of blood T cells in healthy people across ages. A single record per CDR3 protein comes from TCRdb applying MiXCR to the 5' RACE reads. The data hold around 850,000 distinct CDR3 sequences, with under 40% observed a single time. The sequencing sample was made of blood. These receptors all stem from a man younger than 35 in good health. Both conserved end residues are part of each CDR3. The D gene is left open where the match is weak. The size of a clone is reported for some rows only, either as once, few or many, or as a class for expanded clones.

TRBJ1-2,TRBD1,TRBV20-1,-,CSARDLEKGGDGYTF,TGCAGTGCTAGAGATCTAGAAAAAGGGGGCGATGGCTACACCTTC
TRBJ1-1,TRBD1,TRBV5-5,few,CASSGDREAFF,TGTGCCAGCAGCGGGGACAGGGAAGCTTTCTTT
TRBJ1-4,-,TRBV12-3/TRBV12-4,many,CASSLVNEKLFF,TGTGCCAGCAGTTTGGTTAATGAAAAACTGTTTTTT
TRBJ1-2,TRBD1,TRBV5-6,few,CASSPGQPEIYGYTF,TGTGCCAGCAGCCCGGGACAGCCAGAGATCTATGGCTACACCTTC
TRBJ2-2,TRBD2,TRBV7-2,-,CASSLEGLVPGELFF,TGTGCCAGCAGCTTAGAGGGACTAGTCCCCGGGGAGCTGTTTTTT
TRBJ2-5,-,TRBV15,-,CATSRVGLEQYF,TGTGCCACCAGCAGAGTTGGCCTGGAACAGTACTTC
TRBJ2-6,-,TRBV19,-,CASSPRGPSGANVLTF,TGTGCCAGTAGTCCCCGGGGCCCCTCTGGGGCCAACGTCCTGACTTTC
TRBJ2-7,TRBD1,TRBV7-8,-,CASSSSGTVEQYF,TGTGCCAGCAGCTCGTCCGGGACAGTCGAGCAGTACTTC
TRBJ2-7,-,TRBV4-2,-,CASSQDSVASYNEQYF,TGTGCCAGCAGCCAAGATAGTGTTGCCTCCTACAATGAGCAGTACTTC
TRBJ2-1,-,TRBV7-9,-,CASRTTGYNEQFF,TGTGCCAGCAGGACGACAGGATACAATGAGCAGTTCTTC
TRBJ2-3,TRBD1,TRBV20-1,-,CSAIGDRGWDTQYF,TGCAGTGCTATCGGGGACAGGGGTTGGGATACGCAGTATTTT
TRBJ2-2,TRBD1,TRBV7-8,-,CASSLASGTGGTGGGELFF,TGTGCCAGCAGCTTAGCTTCCGGGACAGGGGGCACCGGTGGCGGGGAGCTGTTTTTT
TRBJ1-2,TRBD1,TRBV12-3/TRBV12-4,few,CASTTNGGTGGSGYTF,TGTGCCAGCACCACTAATGGTGGGACAGGGGGCAGTGGCTACACCTTC
TRBJ2-7,-,TRBV20-1,-,CSAHHLVRANEQYF,TGCAGTGCCCATCATTTGGTCAGGGCTAATGAGCAGTACTTC